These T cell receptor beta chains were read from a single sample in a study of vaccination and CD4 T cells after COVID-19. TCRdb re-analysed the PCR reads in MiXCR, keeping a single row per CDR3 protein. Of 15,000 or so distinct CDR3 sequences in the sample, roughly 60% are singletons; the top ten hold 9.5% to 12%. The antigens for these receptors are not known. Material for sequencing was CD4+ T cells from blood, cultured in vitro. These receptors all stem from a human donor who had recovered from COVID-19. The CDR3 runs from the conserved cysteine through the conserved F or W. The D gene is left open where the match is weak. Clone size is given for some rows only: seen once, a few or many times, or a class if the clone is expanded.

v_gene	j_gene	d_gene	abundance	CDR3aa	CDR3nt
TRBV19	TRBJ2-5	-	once	CASSILSGLGETQYF	TGTGCCAGTAGTATCTTGAGCGGTCTCGGGGAGACCCAGTACTTC
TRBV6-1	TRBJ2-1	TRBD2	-	CASSPGTSGIYNEQFF	TGTGCCAGCAGTCCCGGGACTAGCGGGATATACAATGAGCAGTTCTTC
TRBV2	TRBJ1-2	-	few	CASTWDVGYGYTF	TGTGCCAGCACGTGGGATGTGGGCTATGGCTACACCTTC
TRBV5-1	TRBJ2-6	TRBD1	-	CASRRGTVDFSGANVLTF	TGCGCCAGCAGGAGAGGGACAGTTGACTTCTCTGGGGCCAACGTCCTGACTTTC
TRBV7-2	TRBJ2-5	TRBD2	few	CASSIGLAVETQYF	TGTGCCAGCAGCATTGGACTAGCCGTAGAGACCCAGTACTTC
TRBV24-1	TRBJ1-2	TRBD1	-	CATSEDTGAGGYTF	TGTGCCACCAGTGAGGATACAGGGGCCGGGGGCTACACCTTC
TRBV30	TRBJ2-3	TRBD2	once	CAWTSGDTDTQYF	TGTGCCTGGACTAGCGGAGACACAGATACGCAGTATTTT
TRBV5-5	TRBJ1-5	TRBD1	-	CASSPGQLNQPQHF	TGTGCCAGCAGCCCGGGACAGCTAAATCAGCCCCAGCATTTT
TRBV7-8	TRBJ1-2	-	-	CASSLVREGGYTF	TGTGCCAGCAGCTTAGTTAGGGAAGGCGGCTACACCTTC
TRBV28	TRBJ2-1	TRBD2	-	CASSSLYLAGVRSAYNEQFF	TGTGCCAGCAGTTCCCTTTATCTAGCGGGAGTTAGGTCGGCCTACAATGAGCAGTTCTTC
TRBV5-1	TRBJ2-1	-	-	CASSQGGFSYNEQFF	TGCGCCAGCAGCCAGGGAGGCTTTTCCTACAATGAGCAGTTCTTC
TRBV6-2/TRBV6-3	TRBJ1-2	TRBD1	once	CASRDREIDGYTF	TGTGCCAGCAGGGACAGGGAGATCGATGGCTACACCTTC
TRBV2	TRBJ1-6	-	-	CASQSSYNSPLHF	TGTGCCAGTCAGAGCTCCTATAATTCACCCCTCCACTTT
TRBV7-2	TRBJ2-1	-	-	CASNWAGDHSYNEQFF	TGTGCCAGCAACTGGGCTGGGGACCATTCCTACAATGAGCAGTTCTTC
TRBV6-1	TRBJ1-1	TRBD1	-	CASSRKIGQGRVTEAFF	TGTGCCAGCAGCCGGAAAATAGGACAGGGTAGAGTGACTGAAGCTTTCTTT
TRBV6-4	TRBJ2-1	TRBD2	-	CASSGLAGGYNEQFF	TGTGCCAGCAGTGGACTAGCGGGAGGGTACAATGAGCAGTTCTTC
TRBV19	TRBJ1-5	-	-	CASRASNQPQHF	TGTGCCAGTAGGGCGAGCAATCAGCCCCAGCATTTT
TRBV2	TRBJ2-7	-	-	CASRIRDNSYEQYF	TGTGCCAGCCGAATCCGGGACAACTCCTACGAGCAGTACTTC